The 31 T cell receptor beta chains below all came from one sample that was sequenced in a study of blood T cells in healthy people across ages. The use of a sample-barcoded 5' primer and a J-beta primer mix characterized a second PCR of roughly 6 to 11 cycles. Via MiXCR, TCRdb re-called the 5' RACE reads, giving one row per CDR3 protein. The table shows about 640,000 distinct CDR3 sequences, with under 70% occurring only once. Input material: blood. Receptors originate from a man aged 60 to 75 in good health.

The chain couples TRBV5-1 to TRBJ1-2; D is possibly TRBD1 (5 bases). The V gene lost 0 bases and the J gene lost 6 bases, with 21 bases spanning the gap. From germline, CDR1 is SGHRS and CDR2 YFSETQ. The CDR3 totals 17 residues. CDR3: CASSLGFSGPGLHGYTF. As DNA, the CDR3 is TGCGCCAGCAGCTTGGGTTTCTCGGGGCCCGGACTACATGGCTACACCTTC.

The chain recombines TRBV28 with TRBJ1-2; maybe TRBD1 (5 bases). The CDR3 is 14 residues long. Between the trimmed V and J ends, which lost 6 bases and 4 bases, there was a span of 15 bases. CDR1 and CDR2 (germline): MDHEN, SYDVKM. The CDR3 region has the DNA TGTGCCAGCAGGGGCCCCGGGACCGGCTATGGCTACACCTTC. Translation: CASRGPGTGYGYTF.

In its sample, this clonotype was seen a few times. V is TRBV29-1 and J is TRBJ2-5, with 13 bases that match TRBD2. CDR1 is SQVTM and CDR2 is ANQGSEA in the germline V gene. The CDR3 contains 15 residues. V gave up 6 bases and J gave up 5 bases; unmatched junction bases: 9. The CDR3 region has the DNA TGCAGCGTGACAGGGACTAGCGGGGTGAGGGAGACCCAGTACTTC. Residues: CSVTGTSGVRETQYF.

The J gene is TRBJ2-1, the V gene TRBV20-1, with TRBD2 matching over 11 bases. V was clipped by 3 bases and J by 6 bases; unmatched bases: 13. CDR1 and CDR2 from the germline V gene are DFQATT and SNEGSKA (reference sequence). The length of the CDR3 is 17 residues. The CDR3 coding sequence is TGCAGTGCTAGGGGTGGACTAGCGGGCCGGGGCTTCAATGAGCAGTTCTTC. Its translation: CSARGGLAGRGFNEQFF.

The chain combines TRBV2 with TRBJ2-1; D gene uncertain. Gene TRBJ2-7 matches the end of the DNA better, so the J call may be wrong. Germline values: CDR1 SNHLY, CDR2 FYNNEI. The CDR3 is 15 amino acids. CDR3 DNA sequence: TGTGCCAGCAGTGAAGCGCCAGGTTTCTACAATGAGCAGTACTTC. Residues: CASSEAPGFYNEQYF.

The sample holds a few counts of this clonotype. The chain couples TRBV20-1 to TRBJ2-5, with TRBD1 identical over 7 bases. The CDR3 has 14 amino acids. V lost 1 base, J lost 0 bases, and 2 bases stayed unmatched. Germline lookup yields CDR1 DFQATT and CDR2 SNEGSKA (reference sequence). The CDR3 region is CSARGGQYQETQYF. The DNA for the CDR3 is TGCAGTGCTAGAGGGGGACAGTACCAAGAGACCCAGTACTTC.

V is TRBV2 and J is TRBJ2-7; no reliable D call. The V gene lost 2 bases and the J gene lost 3 bases, with 5 bases spanning the gap. The germline CDR1 and CDR2 sequences are SNHLY and FYNNEI. The CDR3 is made up of 12 amino acids. CDR3 in amino acids: CASSEQDYEQYF. The CDR3 DNA reads TGTGCCAGCAGTGAACAAGACTACGAGCAGTACTTC.

The sample holds a few counts of this clonotype. A much larger clone lies a single base off, so this may be a read error. The chain has TRBV25-1 and TRBJ1-5; possibly TRBD1 for D (5 bases). This CDR3 spans 13 amino acids. V shed 5 bases and J shed 3 bases, with 8 bases lying between them. From germline, CDR1 is MGHDK and CDR2 SYGVNS. In DNA, the CDR3 is TGTGCCAGCAGTTTGGGGGACAATCAGCCCCAGCATTTT. Protein: CASSLGDNQPQHF. Complete variable domain (other parts from reference TRBV25-1 and TRBJ1-5): EADIYQTPRYLVIGTGKKITLECSQTMGHDKMYWYQQDPGMELHLIHYSYGVNSTEKGDLSSESTVSRIRTEHFPLTLESARPSHTSQYLCASSLGDNQPQHFGDGTRLSIL.

J is TRBJ1-1 and V is TRBV5-1, with TRBD1 matching 9 bases. After removal of 0 bases from V and 5 bases from J, the junction contained 11 bases not matched to a gene. The length of the CDR3 is 17 residues. The V gene's germline CDR1 is SGHRS and CDR2 YFSETQ. The chain's CDR3 is CASSLVPSGTGPTEAFF. The CDR3 DNA reads TGCGCCAGCAGCTTGGTCCCATCGGGGACAGGGCCTACTGAAGCTTTCTTT. The whole variable domain, remainder taken from reference TRBV5-1 and TRBJ1-1, is KAGVTQTPRYLIKTRGQQVTLSCSPISGHRSVSWYQQTPGQGLQFLFEYFSETQRNKGNFPGRFSGRQFSNSRSEMNVSTLELGDSALYLCASSLVPSGTGPTEAFFGQGTRLTVV.

A few counts support this clonotype. Since a much larger clone is just one base distant, this may be a read error. J is TRBJ2-5 and V is TRBV28; D may be TRBD1 or TRBD2 (5 bases each). The CDR3 runs to 12 residues. The germline CDR1 and CDR2 sequences are MDHEN and SYDVKM. Trimming took 10 bases from V and 11 from J, leaving 20 bases between them. CDR3 amino acids: CATEGTPVGQYF. The DNA for the CDR3 is TGTGCCACCGAGGGGACCCCGGTTGGACAGTACTTC.

This clonotype was detected only a few times. The J gene is TRBJ2-1, the V gene TRBV6-2 or TRBV6-3; D is undetermined. The DNA matches TRBJ2-7 better at its end, which makes the J call doubtful. Germline assignment: CDR1 MNHEY and CDR2 SVGEGT. The CDR3 sequence is 14 residues long. The CDR3 nucleotides read TGTGCCAGCAGTCAGTTTCACGGATCCTACGAGCAGTACTTC. Translated, it gives CASSQFHGSYEQYF.

The chain joins TRBV5-1 to TRBJ1-1; D is perhaps TRBD1 (6 bases). There are 14 residues in the CDR3. Germline CDR1 is SGHRS and CDR2 is YFSETQ. Trimming pared 1 base from V and 2 bases from J, leaving 9 bases between. DNA of the CDR3: TGCGCCAGCAGCTTGACAGGGACCAACACTGAAGCTTTCTTT. Its protein product is CASSLTGTNTEAFF. Variable domain in full (rest from reference TRBV5-1 and TRBJ1-1): KAGVTQTPRYLIKTRGQQVTLSCSPISGHRSVSWYQQTPGQGLQFLFEYFSETQRNKGNFPGRFSGRQFSNSRSEMNVSTLELGDSALYLCASSLTGTNTEAFFGQGTRLTVV.

This chain connects TRBV20-1 to TRBJ1-2; tentative D call: TRBD1 (6 bases). This CDR3 region has 12 residues. V lost 3 bases, J lost 4 bases, and 9 bases lay in between. Looked up from germline, CDR1 is DFQATT and CDR2 is SNEGSKA (reference sequence). The CDR3 region is CSASLQGYGYTF. The CDR3 DNA reads as TGCAGTGCTAGTCTACAGGGCTATGGCTACACCTTC.

The chain couples TRBV29-1 to TRBJ2-7, with unresolved D. This CDR3 comprises 10 residues. Per germline, CDR1 SQVTM and CDR2 ANQGSEA. Trimming left V 4 bases short and J 12 bases short, with 13 bases between. The CDR3 bases are TGCAGCGTTGCGGTAGAGACCCGGTACTTC. As protein: CSVAVETRYF.

CDR3 protein: CASSVRQGATDTQYF. The CDR3 DNA is TGTGCCAGCAGCGTAAGACAGGGGGCTACAGATACGCAGTATTTT. J is TRBJ2-3 and V is TRBV9; 10 bases align to TRBD1. The CDR3 consists of 15 residues. Germline lookup yields CDR1 SGDLS and CDR2 YYNGEE. Germline trimming cut 1 base from V and 3 bases from J; bases unmatched to any gene: 2.

Here the CDR3 reads CAIRTSGGAPDPGDEQFF. CDR3 nucleotide sequence: TGTGCCATCAGGACTAGCGGGGGGGCTCCGGACCCGGGGGATGAGCAGTTCTTC. The chain combines TRBV10-3 with TRBJ2-1, with 14 nucleotides matching TRBD2. This CDR3 spans 18 amino acids. J lost 8 bases, V lost 6 bases, and 15 bases had no gene match. Per germline, CDR1 ENHRY and CDR2 SYGVKD.

The genes are TRBV7-2 and TRBJ1-1; D gene uncertain. This CDR3 contains 13 residues. Per germline, CDR1 SGHTA and CDR2 FQGNSA. V was shortened by 5 bases and J by 4 bases, with 11 bases between the two germline ends. For the CDR3, the DNA is TGTGCCAGCAGCCTGAGACGGACCACTGAAGCTTTCTTT. Residues: CASSLRRTTEAFF.

The V gene is TRBV6-5, the J gene TRBJ2-1; the match to TRBD2 covers 12 bases. Germline values: CDR1 MNHEY, CDR2 SVGAGI. The V segment lost 8 bases and the J segment 10 bases; nucleotides outside the gene matches: 12. The CDR3 covers 15 residues. The CDR3 region is CASGLTSGGTGEQFF. CDR3 in DNA: TGTGCCAGCGGCCTGACTAGCGGGGGTACAGGGGAGCAGTTCTTC.

This chain joins TRBV4-1 and TRBJ2-3, with D maybe TRBD2 (8 bases). The V end lost 0 bases, the J end lost 3 bases, and 16 bases lay between the germline ends. Germline loops: CDR1 MGHRA, CDR2 YSYEKL. This CDR3 comprises 17 residues. CDR3: CASSQDGGGQRTDTQYF. As DNA, the CDR3 is TGCGCCAGCAGCCAAGACGGGGGGGGACAGAGAACAGATACGCAGTATTTT.

J is TRBJ2-5 and V is TRBV12-3 or TRBV12-4, with D unclear. The CDR3 loop spans 13 amino acids. V was cut by 6 bases and J by 2 bases, with 10 bases left in between. The CDR3 coding sequence is TGTGCCAGCAGACGGACGGCACAAGAGACCCAGTACTTC. This translates into CASRRTAQETQYF.

The chain carries TRBV2 and TRBJ1-2, with D unclear. Germline V CDR1 and CDR2: SNHLY, FYNNEI. CDR3 length: 12 amino acids. The V end was cut by 5 bases, the J end by 4 bases, with 8 bases between. The CDR3 reads CASSITVYGYTF. The CDR3 nucleotides are TGTGCCAGCAGTATAACAGTCTATGGCTACACCTTC.

Concerning this clonotype: Its ends do not fully match the called genes, so a read error is possible. The rearrangement uses TRBV29-1 and TRBJ2-1; unclear D gene. CDR1 SQVTM and CDR2 ANQGSEA come from the germline V gene. The CDR3 length is 11 residues. The CDR3 region is CSGEGLYEQFF. The CDR3 DNA is TGCAGCGGTGAAGGCCTTTATGAGCAGTTCTTC.

Worth noting for this clonotype: A read error is possible here, since a much larger clone lies one base away. J is TRBJ2-4 and V is TRBV5-1, with D uncertain. The better agreement between TRBJ2-7 and the DNA end casts doubt on the J call. Germline CDR1 reads SGHRS; CDR2 reads YFSETQ. CDR3 length: 13 amino acids. DNA for the CDR3: TGCGCCAGCAGCTGGGATTTCTACTACGAGCAGTACTTC. It codes for CASSWDFYYEQYF.

J is TRBJ2-5 and V is TRBV20-1; 7 bases map to TRBD2. The CDR3 length is 15 residues. The V segment lost 6 bases and the J segment 0 bases; nucleotides outside the gene matches: 10. Germline loops: CDR1 DFQATT, CDR2 SNEGSKA (reference sequence). The CDR3: CSAKGERGNQETQYF. CDR3 DNA: TGCAGTGCCAAGGGCGAGCGGGGAAACCAAGAGACCCAGTACTTC.

V and J are TRBV27 and TRBJ1-6; the D is unclear. Trimming stripped 10 bases from V and 4 bases from J, with 14 bases between. The CDR3 length is 14 residues. From germline, CDR1 is MNHEY and CDR2 SMNVEV (reference sequence). The CDR3 nucleotides are TGTGCCACCTCGGCCGGACCGTATAATTCACCCCTCCACTTT. This encodes CATSAGPYNSPLHF.

The chain links TRBV5-1 to TRBJ2-7, with 7 bases fitting TRBD1. This CDR3 is 15 amino acids long. V was clipped by 4 bases and J by 3 bases; unmatched bases: 10. Germline V gene data show CDR1 as SGHRS and CDR2 as YFSETQ. The CDR3 nucleotides read TGCGCCAGCAGCCGAGAGGGACAGTGGGTCTACGAGCAGTACTTC. This gives the protein CASSREGQWVYEQYF.

The rearrangement links TRBV9 to TRBJ2-5, with D unclear. This CDR3 contains 14 residues. V lost 3 bases to trimming and J lost 2 bases, with 11 bases between them. In germline, CDR1 is SGDLS, CDR2 YYNGEE. Here the CDR3 DNA reads TGTGCCAGCAGCGCCTCCGTCTCACAAGAGACCCAGTACTTC. This translates into CASSASVSQETQYF.

The rearrangement uses TRBV5-1 and TRBJ2-5; D gene unclear. V lost 0 bases and J lost 5, with 14 bases in between. Germline lookup yields CDR1 SGHRS and CDR2 YFSETQ. CDR3 length: 15 residues. The CDR3, as DNA: TGCGCCAGCAGCTTGGGGGCCCAATATGGGGAGACCCAGTACTTC. Encoded protein: CASSLGAQYGETQYF.

The rearrangement links TRBV11-2 to TRBJ2-5, with TRBD1 as a possible D gene (6 bases). V was clipped by 4 bases and J by 1 base, with 16 bases between them. The germline V gene encodes CDR1 SGHAT and CDR2 FQNNGV. The CDR3 is 16 residues long. CDR3 loop: CASSYQGSGRQETQYF. In DNA form, the CDR3 reads TGTGCCAGCAGCTACCAGGGGTCAGGCCGCCAAGAGACCCAGTACTTC.

This clonotype was recorded a few times. This rearrangement joins TRBV2 to TRBJ1-2, with 12 bases matching TRBD1. The CDR3 has 15 amino acids. Germline CDR1 SNHLY, CDR2 FYNNEI. V lost 6 bases to trimming and J lost 4 bases; unmatched junction nucleotides: 6. CDR3 bases: TGTGCCAGCAGGGGGACAGGGGGCGCGGGCTATGGCTACACCTTC. Translating gives CASRGTGGAGYGYTF.

This clonotype was observed many times. The gene calls are TRBV20-1 and TRBJ2-4; D perhaps matches TRBD1 (8 bases). V was trimmed by 5 bases and J by 3 bases, leaving 20 bases between them. The CDR3 consists of 16 residues. Looked up from germline, CDR1 is DFQATT and CDR2 is SNEGSKA (reference sequence). CDR3 amino acids: CSAGSAQGGGKNIQYF. CDR3 sequence (DNA): TGCAGTGCTGGTAGCGCACAGGGGGGGGGCAAAAACATTCAGTACTTC.